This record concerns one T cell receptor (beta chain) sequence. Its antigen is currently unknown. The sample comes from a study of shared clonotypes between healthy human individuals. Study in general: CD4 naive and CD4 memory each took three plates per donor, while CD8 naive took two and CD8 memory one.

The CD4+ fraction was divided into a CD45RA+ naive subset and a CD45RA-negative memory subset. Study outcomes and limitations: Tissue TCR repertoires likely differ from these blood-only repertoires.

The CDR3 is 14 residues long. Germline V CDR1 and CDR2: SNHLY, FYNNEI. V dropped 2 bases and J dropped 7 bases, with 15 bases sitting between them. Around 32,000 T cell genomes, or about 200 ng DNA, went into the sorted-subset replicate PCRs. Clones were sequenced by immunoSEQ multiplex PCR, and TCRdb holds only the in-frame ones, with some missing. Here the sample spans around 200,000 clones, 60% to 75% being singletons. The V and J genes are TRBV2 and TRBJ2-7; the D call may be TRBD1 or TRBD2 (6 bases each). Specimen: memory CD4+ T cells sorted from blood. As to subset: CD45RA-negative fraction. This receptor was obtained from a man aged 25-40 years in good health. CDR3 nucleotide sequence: TGTGCCAGCAGTGAAATCTACAGGGACTCGGAGCAGTACTTC. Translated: CASSEIYRDSEQYF.